This T cell receptor (beta chain) was sequenced for a study of cytomegalovirus exposure and HLA in healthy donors. In the study overall: Some 200 million T cells yielded more than 90 million unique TCR beta sequences in earlier analysis.

Vbeta (60) and Jbeta (13) primers were used in the PCR. The protocol was immunoSEQ multiplex PCR, while the TCRdb copy is restricted to in-frame clones and leaves out a portion. The sample has 200,000 to 250,000 clones, less than 85% seen once. The CDR3 runs 13 residues. Trimming pared 3 bases from V and 6 bases from J, leaving 11 bases between. The V gene's germline CDR1 is LNHDA and CDR2 SQIVND (reference sequence). The study, taken as a whole, reports: Data from an earlier analysis indicated that most TCR beta V segments were productive either about 90% or about 30% of the time. Researchers reported in a later analysis that a missense DCLRE1C variant was tied to TCR beta V- and J-gene trimming. Upon later analysis, TCR association rates were observed to vary by HLA locus, being highest for DRB1 and lowest for HLA-C.

This clone was counted once. Its antigen is undetermined. The sample taken for sequencing was PBMCs. The sequence was collected from a girl aged 2 to 9 in good health and CMV-seronegative. The chain links TRBV19 to TRBJ1-2, with TRBD1 as a possible D gene (6 bases). CDR3 DNA sequence: TGTGCCAGTAGTATCGGCCAGGGGCATGGCTACACCTTC. The encoded protein is CASSIGQGHGYTF. Full variable domain (outside the CDR3, taken from reference TRBV19 and TRBJ1-2): DGGITQSPKYLFRKEGQNVTLSCEQNLNHDAMYWYRQDPGQGLRLIYYSQIVNDFQKGDIAEGYSVSREKKESFPLTVTSAQKNPTAFYLCASSIGQGHGYTFGSGTRLTVV.